This TCR beta chain appears in the sequencing data of a study of beta chain features in type 1 diabetes. The ends lost 3 bases at V and 6 bases at J; junction bases unmatched: 6. The CDR3 length is 15 residues. The germline V gene has CDR1 LNHNV and CDR2 YYDKDF (reference sequence). This clone was seen more than once but under ten times. The antigen remains undetermined. Study-wide results and caveats: Shortening of TCRB CDR3s, moderate but significant, appeared in all four CD4+ subsets of Type 1 diabetes patients.

Sequencing targeted expressed TCRB transcripts, as all isolated RNA had been reverse transcribed. Clones were read by immunoSEQ multiplex PCR, and TCRdb kept only the in-frame ones, dropping some. The sample includes approximately 50,000 clones, under 45% of them seen just once. The rearrangement links TRBV15 to TRBJ2-1; the match to TRBD2 covers 9 bases. The TCR comes from a young man with type 1 diabetes. Sequenced sample: Tregs from blood. The DNA for the CDR3 is TGTGCCACCAGCAGGGGATGGACTAGCGTCAATGAGCAGTTCTTC. It codes for CATSRGWTSVNEQFF.